The 3 T cell receptor beta chains below were found in one sample sequenced in a study of early T cells in non-severe SARS-CoV-2 infection. TCRdb reprocessed the 5' RACE reads with MiXCR, giving one entry per CDR3 protein. Of 45,000 to 50,000 distinct CDR3 sequences listed, approximately 5.7% are singletons. This material consisted of whole blood, taken at baseline. Every receptor here comes from an adult who was a healthcare worker with PCR-confirmed SARS-CoV-2 infection or an uninfected control (not recorded which).

This clonotype came up a few times. CDR3 sequence: CASSFSSGDNEQFF. CDR3 in DNA: TGTGCCAGCAGCTTTTCTAGCGGGGATAATGAGCAGTTCTTC. V gene TRBV7-2 combines with J gene TRBJ2-1; 9 bases align to TRBD2. Germline CDR1 is SGHTA and CDR2 is FQGNSA. The V gene end was trimmed by 3 bases and the J gene end by 7 bases; junction bases not matched to a gene: 4. CDR3 length equals 14 residues.

This clonotype was seen more than once but under ten times. CDR3 in amino acids: CASSFLNEQFF. The CDR3 DNA reads as TGTGCCAGCAGCTTCTTAAATGAGCAGTTCTTC. The chain carries TRBV7-2 and TRBJ2-1; D is undetermined. The V end lost 3 bases, the J end lost 7 bases, and 4 bases lay between the germline ends. The CDR3 length is 11 residues. Germline CDR1 is SGHTA and CDR2 is FQGNSA.

This clonotype was picked up many times. This chain connects TRBV7-9 to TRBJ2-7; 10 positions agree with TRBD1. The CDR3 is made up of 18 amino acids. CDR1 is SEHNR, CDR2 FQNEAQ, per germline (reference sequence). Unmatched junction bases numbered 12, after V lost 4 bases and J lost 0 bases. The CDR3 loop is CASSSPGQGSGSSYEQYF. For the CDR3, the DNA is TGTGCCAGCAGCTCCCCGGGACAGGGGTCGGGGAGCTCCTACGAGCAGTACTTC.